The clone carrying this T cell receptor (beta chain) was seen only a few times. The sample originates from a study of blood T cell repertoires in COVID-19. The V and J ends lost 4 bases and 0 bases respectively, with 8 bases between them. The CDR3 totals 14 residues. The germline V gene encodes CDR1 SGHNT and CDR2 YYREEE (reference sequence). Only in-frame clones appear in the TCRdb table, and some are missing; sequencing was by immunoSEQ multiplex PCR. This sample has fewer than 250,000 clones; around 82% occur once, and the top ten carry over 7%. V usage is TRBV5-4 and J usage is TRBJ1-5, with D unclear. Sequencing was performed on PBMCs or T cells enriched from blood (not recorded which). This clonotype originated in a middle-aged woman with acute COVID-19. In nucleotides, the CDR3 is TGTGCCAGCAGCGATCTCGGTAGCAATCAGCCCCAGCATTTT. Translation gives CASSDLGSNQPQHF. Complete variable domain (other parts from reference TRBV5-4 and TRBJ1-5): ETGVTQSPTHLIKTRGQQVTLRCSSQSGHNTVSWYQQALGQGPQFIFQYYREEENGRGNFPPRFSGLQFPNYSSELNVNALELDDSALYLCASSDLGSNQPQHFGDGTRLSIL.